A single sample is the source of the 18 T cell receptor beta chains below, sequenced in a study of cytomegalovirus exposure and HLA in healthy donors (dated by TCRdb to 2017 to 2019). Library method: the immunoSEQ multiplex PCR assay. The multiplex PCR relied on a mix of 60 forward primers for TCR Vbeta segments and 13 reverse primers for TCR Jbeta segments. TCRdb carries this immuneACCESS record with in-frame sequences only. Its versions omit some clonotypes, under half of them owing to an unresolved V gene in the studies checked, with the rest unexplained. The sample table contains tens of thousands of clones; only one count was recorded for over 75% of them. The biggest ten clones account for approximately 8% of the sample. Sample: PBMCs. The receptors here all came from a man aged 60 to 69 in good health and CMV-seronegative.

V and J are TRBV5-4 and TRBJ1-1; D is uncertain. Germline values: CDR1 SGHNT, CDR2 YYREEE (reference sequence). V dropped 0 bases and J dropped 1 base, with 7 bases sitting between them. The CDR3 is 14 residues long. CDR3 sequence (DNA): TGTGCCAGCAGCTTGGGGGCAGAGAACACTGAAGCTTTCTTT. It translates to CASSLGAENTEAFF.

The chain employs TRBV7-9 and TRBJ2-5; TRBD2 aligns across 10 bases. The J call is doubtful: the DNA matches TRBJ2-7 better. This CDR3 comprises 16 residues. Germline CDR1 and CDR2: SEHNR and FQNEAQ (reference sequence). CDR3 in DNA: TGTGCCAGCAGCCCAAGAGCGGGAGGGCCTTCCTACGAGCAGTACTTC. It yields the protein CASSPRAGGPSYEQYF.

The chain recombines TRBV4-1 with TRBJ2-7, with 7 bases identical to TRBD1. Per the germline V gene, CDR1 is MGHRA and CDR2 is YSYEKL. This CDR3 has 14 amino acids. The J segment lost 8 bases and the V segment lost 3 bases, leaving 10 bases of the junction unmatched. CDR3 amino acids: CASSQIDRDGKQYF. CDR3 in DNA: TGCGCCAGCAGCCAGATCGACAGGGATGGGAAGCAGTACTTC.

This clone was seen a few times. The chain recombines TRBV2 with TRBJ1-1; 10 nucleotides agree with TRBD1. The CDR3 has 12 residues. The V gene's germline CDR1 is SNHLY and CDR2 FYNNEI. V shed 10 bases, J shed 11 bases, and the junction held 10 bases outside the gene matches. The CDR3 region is CATRDRGRTAFF. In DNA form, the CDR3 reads TGTGCCACCCGGGACAGGGGCAGGACGGCTTTCTTT.

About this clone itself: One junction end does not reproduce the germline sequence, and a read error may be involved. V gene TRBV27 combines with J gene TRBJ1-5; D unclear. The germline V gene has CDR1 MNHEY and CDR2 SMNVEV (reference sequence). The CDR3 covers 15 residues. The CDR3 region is CPSSSFASSNQPQHF. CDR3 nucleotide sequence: TGTCCCAGCAGTTCGTTCGCGAGCAGCAATCAGCCCCAGCATTTT.

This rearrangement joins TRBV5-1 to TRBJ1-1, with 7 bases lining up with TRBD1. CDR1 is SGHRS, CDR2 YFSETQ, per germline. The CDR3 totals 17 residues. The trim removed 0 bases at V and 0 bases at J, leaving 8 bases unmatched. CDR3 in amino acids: CASSLGQGIYVNTEAFF. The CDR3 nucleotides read TGCGCCAGCAGCTTGGGACAGGGAATTTATGTGAACACTGAAGCTTTCTTT. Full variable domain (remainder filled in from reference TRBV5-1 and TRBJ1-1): KAGVTQTPRYLIKTRGQQVTLSCSPISGHRSVSWYQQTPGQGLQFLFEYFSETQRNKGNFPGRFSGRQFSNSRSEMNVSTLELGDSALYLCASSLGQGIYVNTEAFFGQGTRLTVV.

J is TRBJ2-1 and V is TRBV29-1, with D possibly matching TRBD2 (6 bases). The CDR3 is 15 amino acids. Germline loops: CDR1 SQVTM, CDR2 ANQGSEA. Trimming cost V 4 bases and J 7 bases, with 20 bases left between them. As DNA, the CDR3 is TGCAGCGTTGTTCCAGATAGCGGCCGCTTGAATGAGCAGTTCTTC. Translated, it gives CSVVPDSGRLNEQFF.

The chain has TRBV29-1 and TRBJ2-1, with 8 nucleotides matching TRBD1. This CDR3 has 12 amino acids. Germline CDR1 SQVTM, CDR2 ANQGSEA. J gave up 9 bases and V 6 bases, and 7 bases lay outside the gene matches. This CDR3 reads CSVLTGAIEQFF. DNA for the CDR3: TGCAGCGTCCTGACAGGGGCGATTGAGCAGTTCTTC.

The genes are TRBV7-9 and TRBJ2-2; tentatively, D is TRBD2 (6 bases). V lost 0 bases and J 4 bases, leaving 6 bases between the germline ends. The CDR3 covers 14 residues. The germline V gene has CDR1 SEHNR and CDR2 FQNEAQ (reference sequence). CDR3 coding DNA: TGTGCCAGCAGCTTAGCGGGGGGCACCGGGGAGCTGTTTTTT. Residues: CASSLAGGTGELFF.

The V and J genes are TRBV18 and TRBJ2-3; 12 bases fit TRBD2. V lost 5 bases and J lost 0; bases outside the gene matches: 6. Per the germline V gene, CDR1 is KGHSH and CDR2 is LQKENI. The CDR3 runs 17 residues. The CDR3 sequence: CASSRLAGDSSTDTQYF. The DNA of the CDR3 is TGTGCCAGCTCAAGACTAGCGGGAGACTCTAGCACAGATACGCAGTATTTT.

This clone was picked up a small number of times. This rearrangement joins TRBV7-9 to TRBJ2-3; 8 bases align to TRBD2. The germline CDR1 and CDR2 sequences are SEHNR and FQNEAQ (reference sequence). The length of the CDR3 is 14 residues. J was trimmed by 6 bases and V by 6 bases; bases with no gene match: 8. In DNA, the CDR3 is TGTGCCAGCAGACTAAGCGGGAGTGACGATACGCAGTATTTT. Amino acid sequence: CASRLSGSDDTQYF.

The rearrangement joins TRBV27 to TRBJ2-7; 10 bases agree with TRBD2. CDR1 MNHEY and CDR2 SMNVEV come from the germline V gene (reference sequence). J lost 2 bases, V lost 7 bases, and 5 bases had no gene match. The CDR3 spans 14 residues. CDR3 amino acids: CASKRTSGAYEQYF. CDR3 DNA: TGTGCCAGCAAAAGGACTAGCGGCGCCTACGAGCAGTACTTC.

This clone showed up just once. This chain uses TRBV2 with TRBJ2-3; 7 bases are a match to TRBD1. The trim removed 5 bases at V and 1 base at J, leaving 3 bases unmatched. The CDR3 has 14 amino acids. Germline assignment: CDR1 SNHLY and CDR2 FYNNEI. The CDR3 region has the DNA TGTGCCAGCAGTTTCGGGACAGGCACAGATACGCAGTATTTT. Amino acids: CASSFGTGTDTQYF.

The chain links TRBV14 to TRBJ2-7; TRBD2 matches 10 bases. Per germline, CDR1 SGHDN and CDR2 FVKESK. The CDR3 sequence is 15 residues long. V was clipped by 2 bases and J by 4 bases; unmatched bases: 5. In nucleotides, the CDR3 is TGTGCCAGCAGCCAAAGCGGGAGGGCCTGGTACGAGCAGTACTTC. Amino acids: CASSQSGRAWYEQYF.

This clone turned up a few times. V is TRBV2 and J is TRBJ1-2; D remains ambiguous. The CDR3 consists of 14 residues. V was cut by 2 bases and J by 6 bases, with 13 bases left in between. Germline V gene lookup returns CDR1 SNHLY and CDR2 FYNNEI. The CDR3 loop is CASSEISKAHGYTF. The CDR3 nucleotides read TGTGCCAGCAGTGAAATTTCCAAAGCACATGGCTACACCTTC.

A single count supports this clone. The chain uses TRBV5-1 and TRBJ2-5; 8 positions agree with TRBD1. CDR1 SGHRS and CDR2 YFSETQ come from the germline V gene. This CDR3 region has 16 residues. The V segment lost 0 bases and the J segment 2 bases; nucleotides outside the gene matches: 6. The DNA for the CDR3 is TGCGCCAGCAGCTTGGACAGGGGGACCCGACAAGAGACCCAGTACTTC. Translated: CASSLDRGTRQETQYF.

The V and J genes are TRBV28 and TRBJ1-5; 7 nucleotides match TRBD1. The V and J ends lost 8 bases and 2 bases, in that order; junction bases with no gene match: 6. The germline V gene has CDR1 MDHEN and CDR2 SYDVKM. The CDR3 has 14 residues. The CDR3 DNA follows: TGTGCCAGCCACAGGGGAAGCGGCAATCAGCCCCAGCATTTT. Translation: CASHRGSGNQPQHF.

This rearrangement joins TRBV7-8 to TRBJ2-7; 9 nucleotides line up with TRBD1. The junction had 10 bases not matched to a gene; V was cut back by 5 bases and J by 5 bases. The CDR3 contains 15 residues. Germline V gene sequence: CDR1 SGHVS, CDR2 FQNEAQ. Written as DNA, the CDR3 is TGTGCCAGCAGCGAGGGACAGGGTCGGCGGAACGAGCAGTACTTC. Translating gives CASSEGQGRRNEQYF.